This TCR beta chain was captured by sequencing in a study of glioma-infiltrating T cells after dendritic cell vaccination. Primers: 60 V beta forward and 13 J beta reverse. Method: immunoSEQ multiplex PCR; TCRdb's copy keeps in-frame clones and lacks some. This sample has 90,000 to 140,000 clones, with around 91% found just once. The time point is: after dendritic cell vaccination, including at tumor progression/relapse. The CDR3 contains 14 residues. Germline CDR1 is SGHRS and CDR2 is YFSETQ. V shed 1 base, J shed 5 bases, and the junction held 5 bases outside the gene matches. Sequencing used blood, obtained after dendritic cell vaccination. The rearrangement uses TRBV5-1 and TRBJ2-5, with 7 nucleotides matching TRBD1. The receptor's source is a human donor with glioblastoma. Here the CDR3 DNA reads TGCGCCAGCAGCTTGCAAGGGGGCGTCGAGACCCAGTACTTC. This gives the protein CASSLQGGVETQYF.